This T cell receptor (beta chain) was sequenced in a study of cytomegalovirus exposure and HLA in healthy donors. PCR amplification relied on 60 Vbeta primers (plus 13 Jbeta primers). Measured with immunoSEQ multiplex PCR; TCRdb has only the in-frame clones, and not every one. The repertoire table contains roughly 77,000 clones. What was sequenced was PBMCs. The sequence came from a man under 40 in good health and CMV-seronegative.

CDR3 residues: CASSSGGTVAFF. The DNA for the CDR3 is TGTGCCAGCAGCTCGGGCGGGACAGTGGCTTTCTTT. This rearrangement joins TRBV7-9 to TRBJ1-1; 7 bases agree with TRBD1. With V trimmed by 4 bases and J by 11 bases, 7 bases remained unmatched. Germline V CDR1 and CDR2: SEHNR, FQNEAQ (reference sequence). This CDR3 contains 12 residues.